Following are 15 T cell receptor beta chains from one sample sequenced in a study of blood T cells in healthy people across ages (dated by TCRdb to between 2015 and 2016). Preparation of the library involved 5' RACE. The instrument given in TCRdb is Illumina HiSeq 2500. A second about 7 to 12 cycle PCR used a sample-barcoded 5' primer and a J-beta primer mix. TCRdb redid the processing of the public reads, applying fastp at Q25 and MiXCR, and retained in-frame beta chains. Records with the same CDR3 protein are collapsed into one entry carrying the most frequent genes and DNA. Counted in this sample were 850,000 to 1,000,000 distinct CDR3 sequences; roughly 47% of them appeared once. Clones ranked in the top ten supply 20% to 25% of the sample. The sequencing input was blood. These receptors were obtained from a woman aged 55 to 70 in good health.

This clonotype was counted only a few times. The chain carries TRBV6-5 and TRBJ2-2, with a tentative D call TRBD1 (6 bases). The germline CDR1 and CDR2 sequences are MNHEY and SVGAGI. The CDR3 is made up of 15 amino acids. V lost 4 bases and J lost 2, with 11 bases in between. This CDR3 reads CASSSRDTNTGELFF. The CDR3 DNA follows: TGTGCCAGCAGTTCCCGGGACACTAACACCGGGGAGCTGTTTTTT.

V gene TRBV7-2 combines with J gene TRBJ2-5; D is perhaps TRBD2 (5 bases). V lost 3 bases, J lost 7 bases, and 15 bases lay in between. This CDR3 has 14 amino acids. Germline V gene lookup returns CDR1 SGHTA and CDR2 FQGNSA. CDR3 DNA sequence: TGTGCCAGCAGCTTGGAAGGACTCGGTTTGACCCAGTACTTC. Translated: CASSLEGLGLTQYF.

The V gene is TRBV6-2 or TRBV6-3, the J gene TRBJ1-6, with D hard to call. This CDR3 region has 13 residues. The germline V and J ends were trimmed by 6 bases and 8 bases, with 11 bases remaining between them. Germline V gives CDR1 MNHEY, CDR2 SVGEGT. The CDR3 nucleotides read TGTGCCAGCAGCCCGGGCAACCATTCACCCCTCCACTTT. Protein product: CASSPGNHSPLHF.

The count of this clonotype is one. The chain combines TRBV20-1 with TRBJ2-7; D tentatively fits TRBD1 or TRBD2 (5 bases each). The end of the DNA fits TRBJ2-5 better, so the J call may be wrong. CDR3 length equals 14 residues. CDR1 is DFQATT, CDR2 SNEGSKA, per germline (reference sequence). CDR3 residues: CSARGARGAETQYF. CDR3 bases: TGCAGTGCTAGAGGAGCGAGAGGGGCAGAGACCCAGTACTTC.

A few counts support this clonotype. The chain couples TRBV20-1 to TRBJ2-1, with D possibly matching TRBD1 (7 bases). V lost 6 bases, J lost 7 bases, and 28 bases lay in between. Germline assignment: CDR1 DFQATT and CDR2 SNEGSKA (reference sequence). The CDR3 spans 17 residues. CDR3 region: CSANKSGGGPRLNEQFF. CDR3 sequence (DNA): TGCAGTGCAAACAAGTCAGGGGGAGGTCCCCGATTGAATGAGCAGTTCTTC.

In this sample, this clonotype turned up a few times. The rearrangement links TRBV7-7 to TRBJ2-5, with 13 bases lining up with TRBD2. This CDR3 comprises 16 residues. The V gene's germline CDR1 is SSHAT and CDR2 FNYEAQ (reference sequence). With 5 bases clipped from V and 4 bases from J, the junction kept 7 bases outside the gene matches. CDR3 bases: TGTGCCAGCAGCCAACAGGGACTAGCGGGAAGAGAGACCCAGTACTTC. Amino acid sequence: CASSQQGLAGRETQYF. Together with reference TRBV7-7 and TRBJ2-5, the CDR3 gives the full variable domain: GAGVSQSPRYKVTKRGQDVTLRCDPISSHATLYWYQQALGQGPEFLTYFNYEAQPDKSGLPSDRFSAERPEGSISTLTIQRTEQRDSAMYRCASSQQGLAGRETQYFGPGTRLLVL.

This clonotype occurred many times. This rearrangement joins TRBV11-2 to TRBJ1-1, with D hard to call. Trimming cost V 5 bases and J 6 bases, with 16 bases left between them. Germline V gene lookup returns CDR1 SGHAT and CDR2 FQNNGV. This CDR3 is built from 14 residues. The CDR3 is CASSIPIVSSEAFF. In DNA form, the CDR3 reads TGTGCCAGCAGCATACCCATAGTCTCGTCTGAAGCTTTCTTT.

The genes are TRBV7-9 and TRBJ2-3; 9 bases map to TRBD2. The CDR3 has 15 residues. The germline gives CDR1 SEHNR, CDR2 FQNEAQ (reference sequence). The trim removed 5 bases at V and 3 bases at J, leaving 6 bases unmatched. CDR3 nucleotides: TGTGCCAGCAGCCCGCGGGAGGGCCAGACAGATACGCAGTATTTT. Translated: CASSPREGQTDTQYF.

V and J are TRBV13 and TRBJ2-1; TRBD2 aligns across 8 bases. With 5 bases clipped from V and 2 bases from J, the junction kept 8 bases outside the gene matches. CDR1 is PRHDT and CDR2 is FYEKMQ in the germline V gene (reference sequence). The CDR3 spans 16 residues. CDR3 residues: CASSREREYPYNEQFF. CDR3 coding DNA: TGTGCCAGCAGCCGGGAGCGGGAGTACCCCTACAATGAGCAGTTCTTC.

This clonotype was observed once. Compared with germline, one end of the junction differs, possibly owing to a read error. The chain uses TRBV2 and TRBJ2-2, with D perhaps being TRBD1 or TRBD2 (6 bases each). The CDR3 is made up of 15 amino acids. Germline CDR1 reads SNHLY; CDR2 reads FYNNEI. CDR3 nucleotides: TGTGCCAGCGGGGGGTCAAGGGGGAACACCGAGGAGCTGTTTTTT. Amino acid sequence: CASGGSRGNTEELFF.

This chain uses TRBV4-3 with TRBJ1-2; D gene uncertain. CDR1 LGHNA and CDR2 YSLEER come from the germline V gene. The CDR3 is 14 residues long. V was pared by 2 bases and J by 2 bases, with 9 bases between. The CDR3 protein is CASSQSLGNYGYTF. CDR3 in DNA: TGCGCCAGCAGCCAATCTCTAGGGAACTATGGCTACACCTTC.

On this clonotype itself: Compared with germline, one end of the junction differs, possibly owing to a read error. The chain couples TRBV12-3 or TRBV12-4 to TRBJ2-3; no clear D gene. The CDR3 has 11 residues. The CDR3 spells CASSLADMQYF. The CDR3 nucleotides read TGTGCCAGCAGTTTAGCAGATATGCAGTATTTT.

This clonotype was counted only a few times. The rearrangement links TRBV20-1 to TRBJ1-5, with D possibly TRBD1 on 5 matching bases. The ends were cut back, 8 bases at V and 5 bases at J, with 22 bases in the middle. There are 15 residues in the CDR3. Germline-derived CDR1 and CDR2 are DFQATT and SNEGSKA (reference sequence). The CDR3 DNA follows: TGCAGTCTCACCCGGGAACTCGACAGCCATCAGCCCCAGCATTTT. Protein: CSLTRELDSHQPQHF.

The table lists this clonotype with a few counts. The chain links TRBV7-2 to TRBJ2-7; 8 positions match TRBD1. CDR1 SGHTA and CDR2 FQGNSA come from the germline V gene. CDR3 size: 13 residues. Losses at the gene ends were 3 bases for V and 7 bases for J; bases not matched to a gene: 5. This CDR3 reads CASSFDRGREQYF. The DNA for the CDR3 is TGTGCCAGCAGCTTCGACAGGGGACGGGAGCAGTACTTC.

Here the CDR3 DNA reads TGCAGCGTCCGCAGGGGGCTAGACACCGGGGAGCTGTTTTTT. Residues: CSVRRGLDTGELFF. This chain links TRBV29-1 with TRBJ2-2, with 8 bases that match TRBD1. The germline gives CDR1 SQVTM, CDR2 ANQGSEA. V lost 6 bases, J lost 3 bases, and 6 bases stayed unmatched. This CDR3 comprises 14 residues.